The next 26 T cell receptor beta chains were all read from a single sample in a study of T-cell reconstitution after alpha-beta-depleted transplantation in children. As it was prepared, the TCRbeta library received unique molecular identifiers. TCRdb processed the PCR reads anew with MiXCR; each CDR3 protein has one entry. The table has about 540,000 distinct CDR3 sequences, about 16% seen once. The sequencing here drew on PBMCs from the stem cell graft donor, taken from the stem cell graft. The origin of the receptors is a human donor who donated a stem cell graft to a child with acute lymphoblastic leukemia.

This clonotype was observed a few times. This rearrangement joins TRBV5-1 to TRBJ1-2, with D possibly being TRBD1 (5 bases). The germline V gene has CDR1 SGHRS and CDR2 YFSETQ. The germline V and J ends were trimmed by 0 bases and 3 bases, with 18 bases remaining between them. The CDR3 is 17 amino acids. The CDR3: CASSLAPETVPYYGYTF. The CDR3 nucleotides are TGCGCCAGCAGCTTGGCGCCTGAGACAGTGCCCTACTATGGCTACACCTTC.

The sample holds many counts of this clonotype. The chain is built from TRBV5-1 and TRBJ2-7; D may be TRBD2 (5 bases). Germline loops: CDR1 SGHRS, CDR2 YFSETQ. The V end was cut by 4 bases, the J end by 5 bases, with 13 bases between. The CDR3 totals 13 residues. CDR3 sequence: CASSPRAGNEQYF. CDR3 nucleotides: TGCGCCAGCAGCCCTCGGGCCGGGAACGAGCAGTACTTC.

This clonotype showed up just a few times. In nucleotides, the CDR3 is TGTGCCAGCACCCACAGGGGGGGGTACAATGAGCAGTTCTTC. This encodes CASTHRGGYNEQFF. This chain joins TRBV27 and TRBJ2-1; possible D gene TRBD1, 8 bases. The CDR3 has 14 residues. CDR1 is MNHEY and CDR2 is SMNVEV in the germline V gene (reference sequence). Trimming pared 7 bases from V and 4 bases from J, leaving 14 bases between.

The CDR3 region is CASSVSSGTLYEQYF. The DNA of the CDR3 is TGTGCCAGCAGCGTTAGTAGCGGGACCCTCTACGAGCAGTACTTC. The V and J genes are TRBV9 and TRBJ2-7; 8 positions match TRBD2. With 2 bases clipped from V and 3 bases from J, the junction kept 7 bases outside the gene matches. The CDR3 runs to 15 residues. CDR1 SGDLS and CDR2 YYNGEE come from the germline V gene.

The chain links TRBV27 to TRBJ2-7; TRBD2 matches at 10 bases. The CDR3 runs 18 residues. Trimming cost V 0 bases and J 6 bases; bases outside gene matches: 14. Looked up from germline, CDR1 is MNHEY and CDR2 is SMNVEV (reference sequence). CDR3 loop: CASSLSINFPSGSSEQYF. The CDR3, as DNA: TGTGCCAGCAGTTTATCGATAAACTTCCCTAGCGGGAGCTCCGAGCAGTACTTC.

This clonotype was seen only a few times. The chain combines TRBV3-1 with TRBJ2-4; TRBD2 aligns across 7 bases. The V gene's germline CDR1 is LGHDT and CDR2 YNNKEL (reference sequence). J gave up 5 bases and V 8 bases, and 9 bases lay outside the gene matches. The CDR3 covers 14 residues. CDR3 nucleotide sequence: TGTGCCAGCGGGAGGGGCGACTGGGAAAACATTCAGTACTTC. Translating it yields CASGRGDWENIQYF. Complete variable domain (other parts from reference TRBV3-1 and TRBJ2-4): DTAVSQTPKYLVTQMGNDKSIKCEQNLGHDTMYWYKQDSKKFLKIMFSYNNKELIINETVPNRFSPKSPDKAHLNLHINSLELGDSAVYFCASGRGDWENIQYFGAGTRLSVL.

This sequence joins TRBV20-1 and TRBJ2-7; possibly TRBD1 or TRBD2 for D (5 bases each). CDR3 size: 12 residues. Germline CDR1 DFQATT, CDR2 SNEGSKA (reference sequence). The V and J ends lost 4 bases and 3 bases respectively, with 10 bases between them. The CDR3 spells CSAMGTIYEQYF. The CDR3 DNA is TGCAGTGCTATGGGGACGATCTACGAGCAGTACTTC.

This clonotype was observed a handful of times. The chain uses TRBV6-5 and TRBJ1-3; D gene uncertain. Germline V gives CDR1 MNHEY, CDR2 SVGAGI. V was clipped by 2 bases and J by 3 bases, with 8 bases between them. The CDR3 covers 14 residues. CDR3 protein: CASSYVAGGNTIYF. In DNA form, the CDR3 reads TGTGCCAGCAGTTACGTCGCGGGTGGAAACACCATATATTTT.

The J gene is TRBJ2-7, the V gene TRBV12-3 or TRBV12-4; TRBD2 aligns across 7 bases. The junction had 6 bases not matched to a gene; V was cut back by 1 base and J by 3 bases. CDR3 length: 15 amino acids. The CDR3 reads CASSLEVAGDYEQYF. The CDR3 DNA reads TGTGCCAGCAGTTTAGAAGTTGCGGGGGACTACGAGCAGTACTTC.

In this sample, this clonotype turned up a few times. This rearrangement joins TRBV12-3 or TRBV12-4 to TRBJ1-2; tentatively, D is TRBD1 (5 bases). This CDR3 has 14 residues. V shed 6 bases and J shed 4 bases, with 15 bases lying between them. DNA for the CDR3: TGTGCCAGCAGACCGGGACGGGGAATCTATGGCTACACCTTC. Encoded protein: CASRPGRGIYGYTF.

In DNA form, the CDR3 reads TGCAGTGCTAGGACAGGGAGATACAATGAGCAGTTCTTC. Encoded protein: CSARTGRYNEQFF. The genes are TRBV20-1 and TRBJ2-1; TRBD1 matches 7 bases. Germline loops: CDR1 DFQATT, CDR2 SNEGSKA (reference sequence). With V trimmed by 3 bases and J by 4 bases, 3 bases remained unmatched. This CDR3 comprises 13 residues.

V is TRBV18 and J is TRBJ2-1; 7 nucleotides align to TRBD1. CDR1 is KGHSH, CDR2 LQKENI, per germline. J gave up 8 bases and V 3 bases, and 10 bases lay outside the gene matches. This CDR3 spans 15 amino acids. The CDR3 DNA reads as TGTGCCAGCTCACCTCCTGGTTCCCAGGGGGATGAGCAGTTCTTC. This translates into CASSPPGSQGDEQFF. The full variable domain, its missing parts supplied by reference TRBV18 and TRBJ2-1, is NAGVMQNPRHLVRRRGQEARLRCSPMKGHSHVYWYRQLPEEGLKFMVYLQKENIIDESGMPKERFSAEFPKEGPSILRIQQVVRGDSAAYFCASSPPGSQGDEQFFGPGTRLTVL.

This clonotype was recorded many times. The genes are TRBV6-1 and TRBJ2-7, with a weak D call TRBD1 (6 bases). With 6 bases removed from V and 3 bases from J, the gap between germline ends came to 12 bases. The CDR3 length is 13 residues. From germline, CDR1 is MNHNS and CDR2 SASEGT. The CDR3 DNA reads as TGTGCCAGCAGCTTGGACAGCTTCTACGAGCAGTACTTC. Its protein product is CASSLDSFYEQYF.

V and J are TRBV20-1 and TRBJ2-1, with 12 bases aligning to TRBD2. Germline loops: CDR1 DFQATT, CDR2 SNEGSKA (reference sequence). J lost 8 bases, V lost 1 base, and 12 bases had no gene match. The CDR3 contains 17 residues. This chain's CDR3 is CSARGQTTSGSNYEQFF. CDR3 sequence (DNA): TGCAGTGCTAGAGGCCAAACGACTAGCGGGAGCAACTATGAGCAGTTCTTC.

V is TRBV12-3 or TRBV12-4 and J is TRBJ1-1; D is ambiguous. V was pared by 3 bases and J by 2 bases, with 10 bases between. The CDR3 extends over 14 amino acids. CDR3 sequence: CASSFSTINTEAFF. The CDR3 region has the DNA TGTGCCAGCAGTTTTTCAACCATCAACACTGAAGCTTTCTTT.

This clonotype was detected only a few times. This rearrangement joins TRBV2 to TRBJ2-1; D is ambiguous. Trimming left V 6 bases short and J 6 bases short, with 6 bases between. CDR1 and CDR2 (germline): SNHLY, FYNNEI. This CDR3 spans 11 amino acids. CDR3 amino acids: CASRAINEQFF. The CDR3 DNA is TGTGCCAGCAGGGCCATCAATGAGCAGTTCTTC. The complete variable domain, with remaining parts taken from reference TRBV2 and TRBJ2-1, reads EPEVTQTPSHQVTQMGQEVILRCVPISNHLYFYWYRQILGQKVEFLVSFYNNEISEKSEIFDDQFSVERPDGSNFTLKIRSTKLEDSAMYFCASRAINEQFFGPGTRLTVL.

CDR3 sequence reads: CASSLAYRGGNEKLFF. In DNA, the CDR3 is TGCGCCAGCAGCTTGGCCTATCGGGGGGGAAATGAAAAACTGTTTTTT. The genes are TRBV5-1 and TRBJ1-4; D might be TRBD1 (5 bases). Germline V gene data show CDR1 as SGHRS and CDR2 as YFSETQ. The CDR3 has 16 residues. V lost 0 bases, J lost 5 bases, and 14 bases lay in between.

This clonotype appeared a few times. This chain uses TRBV20-1 with TRBJ2-3; no firm D call. Trimming removed 5 bases at V and 0 bases at J, with 18 bases between. The CDR3 is 16 residues long. Germline CDR1 reads DFQATT; CDR2 reads SNEGSKA (reference sequence). The CDR3 nucleotides read TGCAGTGCTCACCGCACTGCAACCTATAGCACAGATACGCAGTATTTT. It translates to CSAHRTATYSTDTQYF.

This clonotype has a handful of counts. The chain uses TRBV20-1 and TRBJ1-2; D is possibly TRBD1 (5 bases). Between the trimmed V and J ends, which lost 5 bases and 10 bases, there was a span of 23 bases. CDR1 and CDR2 (germline): DFQATT, SNEGSKA (reference sequence). This CDR3 has 14 residues. CDR3 nucleotide sequence: TGCAGTGCTGTCACCGGGACGCCAAGACATGACTACACCTTC. Amino acids: CSAVTGTPRHDYTF.

This clonotype was counted a few times. In DNA form, the CDR3 reads TGTGCCAGCAGTCCAACTGTGTCCTACTATGGCTACACCTTC. Translated, it gives CASSPTVSYYGYTF. The chain is built from TRBV12-3 or TRBV12-4 and TRBJ1-2; no clear D. Trimming cost V 5 bases and J 3 bases, with 13 bases left between them. This CDR3 is built from 14 residues.

The rearrangement links TRBV7-2 to TRBJ2-7; 9 bases line up with TRBD1. Germline V gene data show CDR1 as SGHTA and CDR2 as FQGNSA. V trimming: 1 base; J trimming: 5 bases; junction bases outside the gene matches: 6. The CDR3 length is 15 residues. The CDR3 loop is CASSLVPTGGDEQYF. DNA of the CDR3: TGTGCCAGCAGCTTAGTCCCCACAGGGGGCGACGAGCAGTACTTC.

CDR3 bases: TGCAGCGTTTACACGAACACCGGGGAGCTGTTTTTT. Translating it yields CSVYTNTGELFF. The rearrangement links TRBV29-1 to TRBJ2-2; D remains unclear. Germline V gene sequence: CDR1 SQVTM, CDR2 ANQGSEA. Trimming took 5 bases from V and 0 from J, leaving 4 bases between them. The CDR3 extends over 12 amino acids.

This sequence joins TRBV7-6 and TRBJ2-1; 9 nucleotides agree with TRBD1. V lost 3 bases to trimming and J lost 6 bases; unmatched junction nucleotides: 6. The CDR3 has 15 amino acids. CDR1 and CDR2 from the germline V gene are SGHVS and FNYEAQ. The CDR3 sequence: CASSFDRGVGNEQFF. The CDR3, as DNA: TGTGCCAGCAGCTTTGACAGGGGGGTTGGCAATGAGCAGTTCTTC.

The chain joins TRBV20-1 to TRBJ2-7; 10 nucleotides agree with TRBD2. The CDR3 sequence is 14 residues long. The V gene's germline CDR1 is DFQATT and CDR2 SNEGSKA (reference sequence). The J segment lost 4 bases and the V segment lost 5 bases, leaving 8 bases of the junction unmatched. The CDR3 DNA is TGCAGTGCTCGTCCTAGCGGGAGACAGTACGAGCAGTACTTC. Residues: CSARPSGRQYEQYF.

This clonotype was counted only a few times. The chain couples TRBV20-1 to TRBJ1-1; perhaps TRBD1 as D (5 bases). This CDR3 has 16 residues. With 3 bases removed from V and 0 bases from J, the gap between germline ends came to 17 bases. Germline V CDR1 and CDR2: DFQATT, SNEGSKA (reference sequence). CDR3 DNA: TGCAGTGCTAGCGAATGGGACCTTTACCTGAACACTGAAGCTTTCTTT. It encodes CSASEWDLYLNTEAFF.

This clonotype was seen only once. The rearrangement uses TRBV18 and TRBJ2-4; 13 bases are shared with TRBD2. The junction had 7 bases not matched to a gene; V was cut back by 5 bases and J by 6 bases. The CDR3 loop spans 16 amino acids. CDR1 and CDR2 (germline): KGHSH, LQKENI. DNA for the CDR3: TGTGCCAGCTCAGCCGGACTAGCGGGAGTATTAAACATTCAGTACTTC. This gives the protein CASSAGLAGVLNIQYF.